This T cell receptor (beta chain) is from a study of shared clonotypes between healthy human individuals. Regarding the study as a whole: When compared with the clonotypes that were shared by all four sorted-subset donors, the non-shared clonotypes turned out to have lower generation probabilities. Investigators expected sequencing depth to affect clonotype sharing among donors. The sharing of about 5% of naive CD4 clonotypes was seen across a handful of donors.

Germline CDR1 is SGHAT and CDR2 is FQNNGV. V lost 5 bases, J lost 5 bases, and 6 bases lay in between. The CDR3 sequence is 11 residues long. A remark on this clone: What it binds is unknown.

Sequencing used immunoSEQ multiplex PCR; TCRdb keeps in-frame clones, though not all of them. This table has approximately 2,300,000 clones, roughly 90% appearing once. This TCR derives from a man aged 18 to 30 in good health. Some clones in this sample may be carry-over from other donors' samples. The sequenced material came from naive CD4+ T cells from PBMCs. The sample's subset: CD45RA+ positively selected. The V and J genes are TRBV11-2 and TRBJ1-1; D gene uncertain. The CDR3 DNA is TGTGCCAGCAGCATCGGGACTGAAGCTTTCTTT. It encodes CASSIGTEAFF. Full variable domain (remainder filled in from reference TRBV11-2 and TRBJ1-1): EAGVAQSPRYKIIEKRQSVAFWCNPISGHATLYWYQQILGQGPKLLIQFQNNGVVDDSQLPKDRFSAERLKGVDSTLKIQPAKLEDSAVYLCASSIGTEAFFGQGTRLTVV.